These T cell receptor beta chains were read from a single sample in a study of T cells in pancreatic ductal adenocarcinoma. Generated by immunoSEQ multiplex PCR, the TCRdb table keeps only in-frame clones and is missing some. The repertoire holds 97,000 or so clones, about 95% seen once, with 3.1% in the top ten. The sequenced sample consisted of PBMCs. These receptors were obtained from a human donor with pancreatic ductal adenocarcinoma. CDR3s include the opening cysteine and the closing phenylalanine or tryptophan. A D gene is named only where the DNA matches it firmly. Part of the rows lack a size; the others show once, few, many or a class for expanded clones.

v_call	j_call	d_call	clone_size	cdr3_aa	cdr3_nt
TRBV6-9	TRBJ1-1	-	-	CASSRQAGAEAFF	TGTGCCAGCAGCCGACAGGCCGGGGCTGAAGCTTTCTTT
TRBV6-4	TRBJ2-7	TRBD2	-	CASSDTPGAGGLYF	TGTGCCAGCAGTGACACTCCTGGTGCGGGAGGACTGTACTTC
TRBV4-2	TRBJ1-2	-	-	CASSQDQTGMALGYTF	TGTGCCAGCAGCCAAGATCAAACAGGGATGGCTCTTGGCTACACCTTC
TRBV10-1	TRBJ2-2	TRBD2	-	CASSDKAGADTGELFF	TGCGCCAGCAGTGACAAAGCGGGAGCAGACACCGGGGAGCTGTTTTTT
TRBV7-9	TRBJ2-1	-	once	CASSPRGGSSYNEQFF	TGTGCCAGCAGCCCTAGGGGGGGAAGCTCCTACAATGAGCAGTTCTTC
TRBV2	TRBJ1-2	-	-	CASSERQIYGYTF	TGTGCCAGCAGTGAGAGGCAGATCTATGGCTACACCTTC
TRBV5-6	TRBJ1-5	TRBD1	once	CASSSTGGNQPQHF	TGTGCCAGCAGCTCGACAGGGGGCAATCAGCCCCAGCATTTT
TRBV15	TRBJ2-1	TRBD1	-	CATSGQAGGAHNEQFF	TGTGCCACCAGCGGACAGGCAGGGGGCGCCCACAATGAGCAGTTCTTC
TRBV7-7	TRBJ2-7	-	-	CASSLPPQTTYEQYF	TGTGCTAGCAGCTTACCCCCACAGACGACATACGAGCAGTACTTC
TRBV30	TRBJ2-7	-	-	CAWSGYEQYF	TGTGCCTGGAGCGGCTACGAGCAGTACTTC
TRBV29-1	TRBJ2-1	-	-	CSVESGYNEQFF	TGCAGCGTTGAGTCCGGTTACAATGAGCAGTTCTTC
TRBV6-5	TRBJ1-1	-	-	CASSYSAGPTEAFF	TGTGCCAGCAGTTACTCGGCAGGGCCCACTGAAGCTTTCTTT
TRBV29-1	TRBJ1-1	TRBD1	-	CSVVGTGGTEAFF	TGCAGCGTTGTAGGGACAGGGGGCACTGAAGCTTTCTTT
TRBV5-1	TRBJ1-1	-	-	CASSLGTSNTEAFF	TGCGCCAGCAGCTTGGGGACATCGAACACTGAAGCTTTCTTT
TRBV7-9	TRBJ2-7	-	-	CASSLALGMGYEQYF	TGTGCCAGCAGCTTAGCGCTCGGGATGGGCTACGAGCAGTACTTC
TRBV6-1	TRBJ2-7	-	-	CASLLALSGEQYF	TGTGCCAGCCTTTTAGCTCTCTCGGGAGAGCAGTACTTC
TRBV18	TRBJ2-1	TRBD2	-	CASSPPGLAGGNEQFF	TGTGCCAGCTCACCACCGGGACTAGCGGGAGGCAATGAGCAGTTCTTC
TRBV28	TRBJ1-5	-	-	CATSEQGVGDQPQHF	TGTGCCACCTCGGAACAGGGCGTAGGGGATCAGCCCCAGCATTTT
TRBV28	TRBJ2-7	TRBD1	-	CASSGQGVFYEQYF	TGTGCCAGCAGTGGACAGGGTGTCTTCTACGAGCAGTACTTC
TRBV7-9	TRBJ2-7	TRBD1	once	CASSLGDRRYF	TGTGCCAGCAGCTTAGGGGACAGGCGGTACTTC
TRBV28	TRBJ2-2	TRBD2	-	CAVGLPAGGDTGELFF	TGTGCCGTCGGACTACCCGCGGGAGGCGACACCGGGGAGCTGTTTTTT
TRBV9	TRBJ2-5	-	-	CASSPGLTQETQYF	TGTGCCAGCAGCCCAGGACTCACCCAAGAGACCCAGTACTTC
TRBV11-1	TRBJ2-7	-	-	CASSPGGIAYEQYF	TGTGCCAGCAGCCCCGGGGGTATCGCCTACGAGCAGTACTTC
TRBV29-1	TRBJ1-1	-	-	CSVSQDSFTEAFF	TGCAGCGTGAGCCAGGACAGCTTCACTGAAGCTTTCTTT
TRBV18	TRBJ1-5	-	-	CASSPFEGVVNQPQHF	TGTGCCAGCTCACCCTTCGAGGGGGTGGTCAATCAGCCCCAGCATTTT
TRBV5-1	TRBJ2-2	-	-	CASSLDTTNTGELFF	TGCGCCAGCAGCTTGGACACTACGAACACCGGGGAGCTGTTTTTT
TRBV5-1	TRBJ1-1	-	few	CASSFAGREAFF	TGCGCCAGCAGCTTCGCTGGGAGGGAAGCTTTCTTT
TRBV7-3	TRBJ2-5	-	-	CASSLASLGTQYF	TGTGCCAGCAGCTTAGCCAGTCTAGGGACCCAGTACTTC
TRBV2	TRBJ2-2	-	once	CASSETLAMGGELFF	TGTGCCAGCAGTGAAACACTAGCAATGGGCGGGGAGCTGTTTTTT
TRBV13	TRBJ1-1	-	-	CASSLGGGTEAFF	TGTGCCAGCAGCTTAGGGGGGGGTACTGAAGCTTTCTTT
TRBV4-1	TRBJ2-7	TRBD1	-	CASSKQGAVNEQYF	TGCGCCAGCAGCAAACAGGGGGCGGTCAACGAGCAGTACTTC
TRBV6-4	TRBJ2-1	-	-	CASSDSPSPYNEQFF	TGTGCCAGCAGTGACTCTCCTAGCCCCTACAATGAGCAGTTCTTC
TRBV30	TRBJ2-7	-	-	CAWNNGRGYEQYF	TGTGCCTGGAACAACGGGAGAGGTTACGAGCAGTACTTC
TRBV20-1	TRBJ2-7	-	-	CSAIGQYEQYF	TGCAGTGCTATAGGACAATACGAGCAGTACTTC
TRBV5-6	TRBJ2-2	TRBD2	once	CASSLIRRGAGELFF	TGTGCCAGCAGCTTAATCCGGCGGGGGGCCGGGGAGCTGTTTTTT
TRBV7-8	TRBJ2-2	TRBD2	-	CASSLSSGRNTGELFF	TGTGCCAGCAGCTTAAGTAGCGGGAGAAACACCGGGGAGCTGTTTTTT
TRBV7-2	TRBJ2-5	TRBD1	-	CASSGQYRGVETQYF	TGTGCCAGCAGCGGCCAGTACAGGGGAGTGGAGACCCAGTACTTC
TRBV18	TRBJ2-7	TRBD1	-	CASSPTRTGGYEQYF	TGTGCCAGCTCACCAACGAGGACAGGGGGCTACGAGCAGTACTTC
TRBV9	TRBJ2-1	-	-	CASSVGLGADNEQFF	TGTGCCAGCAGCGTAGGGCTGGGAGCGGACAATGAGCAGTTCTTC
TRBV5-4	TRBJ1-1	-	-	CASSIGTLNTEAFF	TGTGCCAGCAGCATCGGGACACTGAACACTGAAGCTTTCTTT
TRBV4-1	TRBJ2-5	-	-	CASSQFPTAQETQYF	TGCGCCAGCAGCCAATTCCCGACAGCACAAGAGACCCAGTACTTC
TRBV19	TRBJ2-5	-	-	CASSGTGLNQETQYF	TGTGCCAGTAGTGGAACGGGACTTAACCAAGAGACCCAGTACTTC
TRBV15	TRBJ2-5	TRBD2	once	CATSREVRAGGSQETQYF	TGTGCCACCAGCAGAGAGGTGAGGGCGGGAGGGTCCCAAGAGACCCAGTACTTC
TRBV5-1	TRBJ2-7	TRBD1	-	CASSGWTGAIHYEQYF	TGCGCCAGCAGCGGATGGACAGGAGCGATACACTACGAGCAGTACTTC